A selection of T cell receptor beta chains follows, all from one sample in a study of cytomegalovirus exposure and HLA in healthy donors. Using immunoSEQ multiplex PCR, the repertoire was profiled, and TCRdb retains in-frame clones only, with some absent. In total, the table holds about 110,000 clones. The sequenced material came from PBMCs. The source is a man between 35 and 55 years old in good health and CMV-seropositive. CDR3s include the opening cysteine and the closing phenylalanine or tryptophan. The D gene is left open where the match is weak.

TRBV5-4	NA	TRBJ2-7	16	CASSLFLGTSYYEQYF	TGTGCCAGCAGCTTGTTTTTGGGGACAAGCTACTACGAGCAGTACTTC
TRBV5-1	TRBD1	TRBJ1-2	15	CASSSNRGGSYGYTF	TGCGCCAGCAGCTCCAACAGGGGAGGTAGCTATGGCTACACCTTC
TRBV6-5	NA	TRBJ2-5	15	CASSYWSGPQETQYF	TGTGCCAGCAGTTACTGGAGCGGGCCACAAGAGACCCAGTACTTC
TRBV10-3	TRBD1	TRBJ2-2	14	CAITHGQGTGELFF	TGTGCCATCACCCATGGACAGGGAACCGGGGAGCTGTTTTTT
TRBV18	NA	TRBJ2-5	13	CASSPPYQETQYF	TGTGCCAGCTCACCCCCGTACCAAGAGACCCAGTACTTC
TRBV7-9	TRBD2	TRBJ2-1	14	CAGSLAGGDNEQFF	TGTGCCGGATCCCTAGCGGGAGGGGACAATGAGCAGTTCTTC
TRBV30	TRBD2	TRBJ2-2	14	CAWSRRLAAGELFF	TGTGCCTGGAGCAGGAGACTAGCAGCCGGGGAGCTGTTTTTT
TRBV6-6	NA	TRBJ2-7	14	CASSSVAEVYEQYF	TGTGCCAGCAGTTCAGTAGCGGAGGTATACGAGCAGTACTTC
TRBV18	NA	TRBJ2-7	14	CASSPSRTPPEQYF	TGTGCCAGCTCACCTTCACGGACACCTCCCGAGCAGTACTTC
TRBV15	TRBD1	TRBJ1-4	16	CATSREPQGAGEKLFF	TGTGCCACCAGCAGAGAACCACAGGGGGCAGGTGAAAAACTGTTTTTT
TRBV7-9	TRBD1	TRBJ2-5	16	CASSFGQGGLRETQYF	TGTGCCAGCAGCTTCGGACAGGGGGGATTAAGAGAGACCCAGTACTTC
TRBV5-5	NA	TRBJ1-1	13	CASSFSGNTEAFF	TGTGCCAGCAGCTTTTCCGGGAACACTGAAGCTTTCTTT
TRBV28	NA	TRBJ2-7	19	CASIPSVGDPLRLSYEQYF	TGTGCCAGCATCCCGAGCGTCGGAGATCCACTTCGTCTTTCCTACGAGCAGTACTTC
TRBV28	TRBD1	TRBJ2-6	18	CASSPDRGSSSGANVLTF	TGTGCCAGCAGTCCGGACAGGGGATCCAGCTCTGGGGCCAACGTCCTGACTTTC
TRBV28	NA	TRBJ1-5	15	CASSPPAGMYQPQHF	TGTGCCAGCAGCCCGCCGGCAGGGATGTATCAGCCCCAGCATTTT
TRBV19	NA	TRBJ1-3	11	CATEREDTIYF	TGTGCCACCGAAAGGGAGGACACCATATATTTT
TRBV20-1	NA	TRBJ2-7	11	CSASAAREQYF	TGCAGTGCTAGCGCAGCGCGGGAGCAGTACTTC
TRBV6-5	NA	TRBJ2-7	11	CASSYGSEQYF	TGCGCCAGCAGTTACGGTAGCGAGCAGTACTTC
TRBV5-6	TRBD1	TRBJ2-2	17	CASSSSGQDILTGELFF	TGTGCCAGCAGCTCCTCGGGACAGGACATTCTCACCGGGGAGCTGTTTTTT
TRBV5-4	NA	TRBJ2-5	17	CASSLRGATGLRETQYF	TGTGCCAGCAGCTTAAGGGGCGCAACGGGTCTACGAGAGACCCAGTACTTC
TRBV7-3	NA	TRBJ2-2	16	CASSLTSAGTAGELFF	TGTGCCAGCAGCTTAACTTCGGCAGGGACTGCCGGGGAGCTGTTTTTT
TRBV6-5	NA	TRBJ1-3	13	CASSPGQGNTIYF	TGTGCCAGCAGCCCAGGACAGGGAAACACCATATATTTT
TRBV5-1	TRBD1	TRBJ1-2	19	CASSLRPGTGGPDIYGYTF	TGCGCCAGCAGCTTAAGACCGGGGACAGGGGGACCCGACATATATGGCTACACCTTC
TRBV13	TRBD2	TRBJ2-5	16	CASSGIAGATKYTQYF	TGTGCCAGCAGCGGTATAGCGGGAGCTACCAAATACACCCAGTACTTC
TRBV19	TRBD1	TRBJ1-1	14	CASILRQGNTEAFF	TGTGCCAGTATCCTTCGACAGGGGAACACTGAAGCTTTCTTT
TRBV6-5	NA	TRBJ1-4	15	CASSYKASANEKLFF	TGTGCCAGCAGTTATAAGGCGAGCGCTAATGAAAAACTGTTTTTT
TRBV15	NA	TRBJ2-7	11	CATSSGYEQYF	TGTGCCACCAGCTCCGGGTACGAGCAGTACTTC
TRBV9	TRBD2	TRBJ2-2	17	CASSDNSGTSSAGELFF	TGTGCCAGCAGCGATAATTCCGGGACTAGCAGCGCCGGGGAGCTGTTTTTT
TRBV15	NA	TRBJ2-1	13	CATSRDLGSEQFF	TGTGCCACCAGCAGAGATCTGGGGAGTGAGCAGTTCTTC
TRBV9	TRBD1	TRBJ2-1	14	CASSLRTQGDEQFF	TGTGCCAGCAGCCTCCGGACCCAGGGGGATGAGCAGTTCTTC
TRBV15	NA	TRBJ2-3	13	CATSRGGTDTQYF	TGTGCCACCAGCAGAGGCGGCACAGATACGCAGTATTTT
TRBV5-1	NA	TRBJ2-7	13	CASSIGATDEQYF	TGCGCCAGCAGCATCGGTGCAACGGACGAGCAGTACTTC
TRBV19	TRBD2	TRBJ2-7	16	CASSIGGPTSALEQYF	TGTGCCAGTAGTATTGGGGGGCCGACTAGCGCCCTCGAGCAGTACTTC
TRBV7-9	TRBD2	TRBJ2-7	14	CASNSAGGSYEQYF	TGTGCCAGCAATTCAGCGGGAGGTAGTTACGAGCAGTACTTC
TRBV19	TRBD2	TRBJ2-3	23	CASSPRALFVAGLGREGTDTQYF	TGTGCCAGTAGTCCACGGGCGTTATTCGTAGCGGGATTGGGTCGGGAAGGCACAGATACGCAGTATTTT
TRBV29-1	TRBD2	TRBJ2-7	15	CSVRTAGGPKYEQYF	TGCAGCGTCCGAACGGCGGGAGGGCCGAAGTACGAGCAGTACTTC
TRBV5-1	NA	TRBJ2-5	15	CASSAAGNRQETQYF	TGCGCCAGCAGCGCCGCAGGGAATCGACAAGAGACCCAGTACTTC
TRBV7-8	NA	TRBJ1-1	16	CASSLPRTAGNTEAFF	TGTGCCAGCAGCTTGCCCAGGACAGCAGGGAACACTGAAGCTTTCTTT
TRBV7-9	NA	TRBJ2-7	13	CASSPTTDNEQYF	TGTGCCAGCAGCCCCACGACAGATAACGAGCAGTACTTC
TRBV27	TRBD2	TRBJ2-1	18	CASSLADTGLAGRDEQFF	TGTGCCAGCAGTTTGGCAGACACGGGACTAGCGGGAAGGGATGAGCAGTTCTTC
TRBV18	TRBD2	TRBJ2-1	15	CASSQTSGSGNEQFF	TGTGCCAGCTCACAGACTAGCGGGAGTGGCAATGAGCAGTTCTTC
TRBV28	NA	TRBJ1-4	12	CATLEGGRKLFF	TGTGCCACCCTCGAAGGAGGCCGGAAACTGTTTTTT
TRBV30	NA	TRBJ2-2	17	CAWSVLNRGGHFGELFF	TGTGCCTGGAGTGTATTGAATCGGGGAGGACACTTCGGGGAGCTGTTTTTT
TRBV28	TRBD1	TRBJ1-2	15	CASSLATGGGNGYTF	TGTGCCAGCAGTTTGGCGACAGGGGGAGGTAATGGCTACACCTTC
TRBV7-9	NA	TRBJ2-1	15	CASSLIGRGYNEQFF	TGTGCCAGCAGCTTAATAGGACGGGGGTACAATGAGCAGTTCTTC
TRBV19	NA	TRBJ2-7	15	CASSIWAGLTYEQYF	TGTGCCAGTAGTATATGGGCAGGGTTGACCTACGAGCAGTACTTC
TRBV7-2	TRBD1	TRBJ2-5	15	CASSLGQIYQETQYF	TGTGCCAGCAGCTTGGGACAGATATACCAAGAGACCCAGTACTTC
TRBV6-1	NA	TRBJ2-1	16	CASSEEVLGGDHEQFF	TGTGCCAGCAGTGAAGAGGTATTAGGGGGGGATCATGAGCAGTTCTTC
TRBV29-1	NA	TRBJ2-1	14	CSVQTGSSYNEQFF	TGCAGCGTTCAGACGGGGAGCTCCTACAATGAGCAGTTCTTC
TRBV27	NA	TRBJ2-1	11	CASSFSNEQFF	TGTGCCAGCAGTTTTTCTAATGAGCAGTTCTTC
TRBV11-3	NA	TRBJ1-4	16	CASSTVLRGANEKLFF	TGTGCCAGCAGCACCGTACTCAGGGGAGCTAATGAAAAACTGTTTTTT